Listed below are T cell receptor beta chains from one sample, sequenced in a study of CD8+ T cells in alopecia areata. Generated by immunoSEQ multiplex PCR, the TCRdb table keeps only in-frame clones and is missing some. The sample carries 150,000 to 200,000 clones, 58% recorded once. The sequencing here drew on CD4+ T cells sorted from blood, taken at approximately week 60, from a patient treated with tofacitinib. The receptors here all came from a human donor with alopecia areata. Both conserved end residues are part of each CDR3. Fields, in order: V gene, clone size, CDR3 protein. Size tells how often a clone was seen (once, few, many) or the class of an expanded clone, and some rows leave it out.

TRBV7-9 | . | CASSLVGPEAGEQYF
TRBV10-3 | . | CAISARDRQFF
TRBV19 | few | CASSIQGRGETQYF
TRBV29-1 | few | CSVEIRGHQNIQYF
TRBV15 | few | CATSRDRTNTEAFF
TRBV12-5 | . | CASGTARGTDTQYF
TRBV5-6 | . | CASSSMGLGMNTEAFF
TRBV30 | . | CAWERDSYNSPLHF
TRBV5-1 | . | CASSLRTTEETQYF
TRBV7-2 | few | CASSFQRQPQHF
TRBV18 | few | CASSPKVGATQETQYF
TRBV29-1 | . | CSVLNRGPQPQHF
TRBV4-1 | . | CASSLPLGPTYF
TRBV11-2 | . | CASSLGQLEAFF
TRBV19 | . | CASQGDRLYTGELFF
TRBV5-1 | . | CASSLEVARALDGYTF
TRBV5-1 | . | CASSLVSGANVLTF
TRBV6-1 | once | CASSEFLLAGVLEQYF
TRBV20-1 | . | CSARDAYEQYF
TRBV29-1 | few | CSVATGVSTDTQYF
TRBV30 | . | CAWSVSNEQFF
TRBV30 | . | CAWYRQRNEKLFF
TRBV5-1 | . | CASSLGGQAAYEQYF
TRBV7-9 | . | CASTFPGTGGGYTF
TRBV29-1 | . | CSVVRQGDEAFF
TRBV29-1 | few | CSALRGTVDVYGYTF
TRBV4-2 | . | CASSQDPSAGKETQYF